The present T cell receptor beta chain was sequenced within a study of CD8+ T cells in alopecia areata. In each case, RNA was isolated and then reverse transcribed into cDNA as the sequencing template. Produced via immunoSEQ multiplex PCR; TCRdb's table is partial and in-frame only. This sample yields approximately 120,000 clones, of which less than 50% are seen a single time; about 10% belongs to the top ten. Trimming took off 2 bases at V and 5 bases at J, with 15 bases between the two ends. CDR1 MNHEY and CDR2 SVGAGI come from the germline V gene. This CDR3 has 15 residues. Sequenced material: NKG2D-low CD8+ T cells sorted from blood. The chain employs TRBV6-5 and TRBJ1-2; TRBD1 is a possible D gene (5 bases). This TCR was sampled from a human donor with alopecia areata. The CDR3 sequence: CASSYGAEQIYGYTF. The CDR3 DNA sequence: TGTGCCAGCAGTTACGGGGCAGAACAAATATATGGCTACACCTTC.